This T cell receptor (beta chain) was recorded in a study of blood T cell repertoires in COVID-19. Profiled with immunoSEQ multiplex PCR; TCRdb holds only in-frame clones, not every one. The sample has approximately 150,000 clones, 88% seen once. The TCR was taken from a man aged 70-80 years with acute or convalescent COVID-19. Material: peripheral blood.

Here the CDR3 DNA reads TGTGCCAGCAAAGTCACGGTAACAGATACGCAGTATTTT. Amino acid sequence: CASKVTVTDTQYF. The chain is built from TRBV6-5 and TRBJ2-3; D call uncertain. The length of the CDR3 is 13 residues. V lost 7 bases and J lost 3, with 11 bases in between. Germline V gene sequence: CDR1 MNHEY, CDR2 SVGAGI.